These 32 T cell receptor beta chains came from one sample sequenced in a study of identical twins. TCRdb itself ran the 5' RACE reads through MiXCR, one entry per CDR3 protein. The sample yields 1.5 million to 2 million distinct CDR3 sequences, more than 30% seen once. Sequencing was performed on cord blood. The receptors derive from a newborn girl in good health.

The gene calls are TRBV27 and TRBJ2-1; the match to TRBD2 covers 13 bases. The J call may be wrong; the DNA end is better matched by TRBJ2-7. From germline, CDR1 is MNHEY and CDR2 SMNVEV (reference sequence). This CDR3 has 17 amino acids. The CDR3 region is CASSLGTSGTSYNEQYF. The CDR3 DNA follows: TGTGCCAGCAGTTTGGGGACTAGCGGGACCTCCTACAATGAGCAGTACTTC.

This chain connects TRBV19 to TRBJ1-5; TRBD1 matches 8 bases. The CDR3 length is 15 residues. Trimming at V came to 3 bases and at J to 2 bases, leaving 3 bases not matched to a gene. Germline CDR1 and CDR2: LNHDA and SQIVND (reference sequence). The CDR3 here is CASSMRGQGNQPQHF. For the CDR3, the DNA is TGTGCCAGTAGTATGAGGGGACAGGGCAATCAGCCCCAGCATTTT.

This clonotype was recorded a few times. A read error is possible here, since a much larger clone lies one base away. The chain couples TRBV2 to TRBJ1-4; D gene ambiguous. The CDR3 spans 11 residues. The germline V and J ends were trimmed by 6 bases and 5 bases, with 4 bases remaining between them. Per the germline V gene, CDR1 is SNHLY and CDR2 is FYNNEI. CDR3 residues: CASRLNEKLFF. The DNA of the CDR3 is TGTGCCAGCAGATTAAATGAAAAACTGTTTTTT.

CDR3 residues: CASSLEGSGETQYF. For the CDR3, the DNA is TGTGCCAGCAGTTTAGAGGGGTCCGGAGAGACCCAGTACTTC. The gene calls are TRBV12-3 or TRBV12-4 and TRBJ2-5; D perhaps matches TRBD1 (5 bases). CDR3 length: 14 amino acids. Deletions cut 1 base from V and 4 bases from J, with 10 bases between.

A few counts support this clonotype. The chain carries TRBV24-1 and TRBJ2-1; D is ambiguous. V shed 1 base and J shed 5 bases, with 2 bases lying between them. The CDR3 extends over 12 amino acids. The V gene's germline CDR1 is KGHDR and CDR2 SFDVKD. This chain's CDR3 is CATSDFHNEQFF. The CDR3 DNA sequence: TGTGCCACCAGTGATTTTCACAATGAGCAGTTCTTC.

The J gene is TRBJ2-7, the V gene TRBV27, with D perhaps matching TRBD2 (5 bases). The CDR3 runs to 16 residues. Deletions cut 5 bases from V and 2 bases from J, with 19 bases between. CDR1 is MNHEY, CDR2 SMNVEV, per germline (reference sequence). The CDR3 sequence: CASSLRLSRAAYEQYF. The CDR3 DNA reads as TGTGCCAGCAGTCTGCGTTTATCGCGGGCGGCCTACGAGCAGTACTTC.

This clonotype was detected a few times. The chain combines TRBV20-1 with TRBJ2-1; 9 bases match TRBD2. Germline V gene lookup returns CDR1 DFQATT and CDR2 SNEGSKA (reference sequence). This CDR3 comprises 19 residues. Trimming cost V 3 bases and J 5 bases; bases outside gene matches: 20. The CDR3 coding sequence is TGCAGTGCTAGTGGGTCCCTCCGTGATATAGCGGGAGCCCACAATGAGCAGTTCTTC. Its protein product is CSASGSLRDIAGAHNEQFF.

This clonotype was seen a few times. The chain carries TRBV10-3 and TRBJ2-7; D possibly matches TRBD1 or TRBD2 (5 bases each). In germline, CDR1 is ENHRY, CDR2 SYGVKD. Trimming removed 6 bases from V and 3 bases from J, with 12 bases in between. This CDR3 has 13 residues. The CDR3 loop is CAIRELGHYEQYF. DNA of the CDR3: TGTGCCATCAGGGAACTAGGACACTACGAGCAGTACTTC.

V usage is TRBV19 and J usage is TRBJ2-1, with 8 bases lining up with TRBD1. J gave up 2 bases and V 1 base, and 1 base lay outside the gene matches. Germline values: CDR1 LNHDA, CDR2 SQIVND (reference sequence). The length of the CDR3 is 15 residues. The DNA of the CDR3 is TGTGCCAGTAGTATAGCAGGGGGCGCCTACAATGAGCAGTTCTTC. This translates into CASSIAGGAYNEQFF.

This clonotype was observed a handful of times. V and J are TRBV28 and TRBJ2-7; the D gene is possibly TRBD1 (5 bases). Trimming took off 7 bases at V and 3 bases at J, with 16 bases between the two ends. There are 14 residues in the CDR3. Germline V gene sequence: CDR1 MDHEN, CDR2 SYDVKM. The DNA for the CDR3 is TGTGCCAGCACGGCGGACATTCTCCACTACGAGCAGTACTTC. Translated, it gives CASTADILHYEQYF.

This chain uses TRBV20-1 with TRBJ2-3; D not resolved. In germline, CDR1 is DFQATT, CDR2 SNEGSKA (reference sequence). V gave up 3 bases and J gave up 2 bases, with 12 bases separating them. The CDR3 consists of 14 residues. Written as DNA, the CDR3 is TGCAGTGCTAGGCAGACTTCACTCACAGATACGCAGTATTTT. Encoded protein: CSARQTSLTDTQYF.

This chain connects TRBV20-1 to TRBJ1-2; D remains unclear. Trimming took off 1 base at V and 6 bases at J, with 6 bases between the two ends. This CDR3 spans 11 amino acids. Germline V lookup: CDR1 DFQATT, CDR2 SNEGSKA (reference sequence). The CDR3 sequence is CSARVGNGYTF. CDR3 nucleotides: TGCAGTGCTAGAGTGGGGAATGGCTACACCTTC.

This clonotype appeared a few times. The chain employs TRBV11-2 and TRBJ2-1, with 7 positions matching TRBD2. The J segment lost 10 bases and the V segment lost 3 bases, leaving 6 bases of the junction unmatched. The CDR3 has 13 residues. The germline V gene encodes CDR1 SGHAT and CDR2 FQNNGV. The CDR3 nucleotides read TGTGCCAGCAGCTTGGGGGGGATAGGCGAGCAGTTCTTC. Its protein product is CASSLGGIGEQFF.

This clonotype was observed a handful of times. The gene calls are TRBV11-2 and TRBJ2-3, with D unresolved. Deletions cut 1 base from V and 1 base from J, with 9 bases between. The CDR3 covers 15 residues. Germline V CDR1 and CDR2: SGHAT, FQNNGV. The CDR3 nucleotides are TGTGCCAGCAGCTTAGTACTTCCAGGCACAGATACGCAGTATTTT. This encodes CASSLVLPGTDTQYF.

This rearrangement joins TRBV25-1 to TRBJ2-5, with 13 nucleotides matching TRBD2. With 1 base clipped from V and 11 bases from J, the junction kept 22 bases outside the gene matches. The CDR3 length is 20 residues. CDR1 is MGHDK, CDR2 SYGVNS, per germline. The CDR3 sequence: CASSESTSGGAVENYNEQYF. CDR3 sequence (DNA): TGTGCCAGCAGTGAATCCACTAGCGGGGGGGCGGTAGAAAACTACAATGAGCAGTACTTC.

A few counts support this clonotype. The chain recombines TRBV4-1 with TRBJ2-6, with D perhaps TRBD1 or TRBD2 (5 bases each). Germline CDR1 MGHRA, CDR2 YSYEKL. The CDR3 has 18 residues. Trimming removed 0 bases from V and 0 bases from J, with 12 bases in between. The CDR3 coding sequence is TGCGCCAGCAGCCAAGAGGGACCTTGGAACTCTGGGGCCAACGTCCTGACTTTC. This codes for CASSQEGPWNSGANVLTF.

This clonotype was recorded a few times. The DNA of the CDR3 is TGTGCCAGCAGCCTGACACAAACAGATACGCAGTATTTT. This codes for CASSLTQTDTQYF. The genes are TRBV5-6 and TRBJ2-3; no definite D call. The CDR3 spans 13 residues. The V and J ends lost 4 bases and 3 bases respectively, with 9 bases between them. Per germline, CDR1 SGHDT and CDR2 YYEEEE.

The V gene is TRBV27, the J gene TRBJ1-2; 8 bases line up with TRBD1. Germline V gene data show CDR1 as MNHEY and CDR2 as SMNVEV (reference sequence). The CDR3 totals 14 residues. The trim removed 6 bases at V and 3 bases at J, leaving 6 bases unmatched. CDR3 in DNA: TGTGCCAGCAGCGCTATGGACAGGGACTATGGCTACACCTTC. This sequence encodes CASSAMDRDYGYTF.

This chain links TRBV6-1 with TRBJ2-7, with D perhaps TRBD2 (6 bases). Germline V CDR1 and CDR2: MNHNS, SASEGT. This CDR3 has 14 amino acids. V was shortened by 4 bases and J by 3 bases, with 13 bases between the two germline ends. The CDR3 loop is CASSGAGSRYEQYF. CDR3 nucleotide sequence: TGTGCCAGCAGTGGTGCGGGATCCCGCTACGAGCAGTACTTC.

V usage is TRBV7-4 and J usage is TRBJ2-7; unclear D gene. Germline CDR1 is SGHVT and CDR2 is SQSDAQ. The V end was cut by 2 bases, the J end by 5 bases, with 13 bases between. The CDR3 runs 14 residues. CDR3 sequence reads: CASSLRSGTNEQYF. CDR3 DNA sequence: TGTGCCAGCAGCTTAAGGTCGGGCACCAACGAGCAGTACTTC.

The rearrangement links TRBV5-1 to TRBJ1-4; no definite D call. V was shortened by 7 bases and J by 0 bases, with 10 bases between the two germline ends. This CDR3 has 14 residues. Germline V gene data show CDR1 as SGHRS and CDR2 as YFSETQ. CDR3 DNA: TGCGCCAGCGGAATCGACTCAACTAATGAAAAACTGTTTTTT. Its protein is CASGIDSTNEKLFF.

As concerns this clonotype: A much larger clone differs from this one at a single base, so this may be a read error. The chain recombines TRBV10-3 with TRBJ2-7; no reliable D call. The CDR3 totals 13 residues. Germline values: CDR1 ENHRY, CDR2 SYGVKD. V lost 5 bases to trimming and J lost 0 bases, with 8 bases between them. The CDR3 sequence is CAISYEPSYEQYF. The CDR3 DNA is TGTGCCATCAGTTATGAGCCCTCCTACGAGCAGTACTTC.

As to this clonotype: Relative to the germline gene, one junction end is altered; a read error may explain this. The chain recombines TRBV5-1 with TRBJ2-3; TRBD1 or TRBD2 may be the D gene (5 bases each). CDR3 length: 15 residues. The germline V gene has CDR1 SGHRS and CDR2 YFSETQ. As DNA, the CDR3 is TGCGCCAGCAGCTTTCGAGGGGCGGGCACAGATACGCGGTATTTT. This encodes CASSFRGAGTDTRYF.

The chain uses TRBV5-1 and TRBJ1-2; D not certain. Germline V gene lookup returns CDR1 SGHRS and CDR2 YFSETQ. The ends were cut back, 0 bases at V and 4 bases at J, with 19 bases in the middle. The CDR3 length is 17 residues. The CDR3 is CASSLVRSTSVFYGYTF. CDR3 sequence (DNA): TGCGCCAGCAGCTTGGTTCGTTCGACTTCTGTCTTCTATGGCTACACCTTC. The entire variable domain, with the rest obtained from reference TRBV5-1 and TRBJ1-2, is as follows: KAGVTQTPRYLIKTRGQQVTLSCSPISGHRSVSWYQQTPGQGLQFLFEYFSETQRNKGNFPGRFSGRQFSNSRSEMNVSTLELGDSALYLCASSLVRSTSVFYGYTFGSGTRLTVV.

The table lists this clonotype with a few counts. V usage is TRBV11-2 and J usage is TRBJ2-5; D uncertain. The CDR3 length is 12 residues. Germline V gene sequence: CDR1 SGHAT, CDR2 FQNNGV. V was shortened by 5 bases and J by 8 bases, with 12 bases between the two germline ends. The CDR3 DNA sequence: TGTGCCAGCAGCCCGCCGGATCTCACCCAGTACTTC. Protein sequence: CASSPPDLTQYF. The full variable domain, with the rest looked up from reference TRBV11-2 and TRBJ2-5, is EAGVAQSPRYKIIEKRQSVAFWCNPISGHATLYWYQQILGQGPKLLIQFQNNGVVDDSQLPKDRFSAERLKGVDSTLKIQPAKLEDSAVYLCASSPPDLTQYFGPGTRLLVL.

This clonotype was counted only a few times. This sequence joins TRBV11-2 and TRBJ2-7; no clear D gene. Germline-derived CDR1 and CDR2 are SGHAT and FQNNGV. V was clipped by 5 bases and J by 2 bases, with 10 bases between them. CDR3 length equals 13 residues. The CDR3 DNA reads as TGTGCCAGCAGCCCCCACATTACCTACGAGCAGTACTTC. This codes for CASSPHITYEQYF.

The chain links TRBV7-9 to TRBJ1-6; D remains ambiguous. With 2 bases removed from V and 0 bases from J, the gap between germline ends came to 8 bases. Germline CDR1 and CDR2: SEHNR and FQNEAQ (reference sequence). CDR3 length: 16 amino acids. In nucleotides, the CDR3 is TGTGCCAGCAGCTTATGTGCCAGCTCCTATAATTCACCCCTCCACTTT. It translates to CASSLCASSYNSPLHF.

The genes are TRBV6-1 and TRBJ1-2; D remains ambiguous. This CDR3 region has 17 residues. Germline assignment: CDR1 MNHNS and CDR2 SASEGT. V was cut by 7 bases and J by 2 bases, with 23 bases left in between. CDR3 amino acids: CASTGSVSPLLNYGYTF. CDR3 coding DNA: TGTGCCAGCACTGGAAGTGTCAGCCCCCTCTTAAACTATGGCTACACCTTC.

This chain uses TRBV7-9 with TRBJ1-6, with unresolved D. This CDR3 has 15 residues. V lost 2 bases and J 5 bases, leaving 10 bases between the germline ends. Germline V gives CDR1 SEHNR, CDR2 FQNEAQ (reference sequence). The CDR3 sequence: CASSLFGVDNSPLHF. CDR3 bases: TGTGCCAGCAGCTTATTCGGGGTTGATAATTCACCCCTCCACTTT.

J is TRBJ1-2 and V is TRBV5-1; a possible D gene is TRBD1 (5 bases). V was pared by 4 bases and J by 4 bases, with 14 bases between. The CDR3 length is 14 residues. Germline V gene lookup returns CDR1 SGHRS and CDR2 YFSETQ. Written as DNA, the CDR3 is TGCGCCAGCAGCGACAAACAGGACCTCTATGGCTACACCTTC. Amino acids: CASSDKQDLYGYTF.

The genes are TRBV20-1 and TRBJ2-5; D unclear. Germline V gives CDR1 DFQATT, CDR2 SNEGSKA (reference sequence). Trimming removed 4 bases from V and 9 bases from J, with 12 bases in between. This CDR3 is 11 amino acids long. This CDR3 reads CSATARLAQYF. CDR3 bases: TGCAGTGCTACCGCCCGTCTAGCCCAGTACTTC.

This CDR3 is CASSEALGYSNQPQHF. CDR3 coding DNA: TGTGCCAGCAGTGAAGCGCTGGGATATAGCAATCAGCCCCAGCATTTT. This chain links TRBV6-1 with TRBJ1-5; D uncertain. This CDR3 spans 16 amino acids. Trimming took off 0 bases at V and 0 bases at J, with 9 bases between the two ends. Germline CDR1 MNHNS, CDR2 SASEGT.